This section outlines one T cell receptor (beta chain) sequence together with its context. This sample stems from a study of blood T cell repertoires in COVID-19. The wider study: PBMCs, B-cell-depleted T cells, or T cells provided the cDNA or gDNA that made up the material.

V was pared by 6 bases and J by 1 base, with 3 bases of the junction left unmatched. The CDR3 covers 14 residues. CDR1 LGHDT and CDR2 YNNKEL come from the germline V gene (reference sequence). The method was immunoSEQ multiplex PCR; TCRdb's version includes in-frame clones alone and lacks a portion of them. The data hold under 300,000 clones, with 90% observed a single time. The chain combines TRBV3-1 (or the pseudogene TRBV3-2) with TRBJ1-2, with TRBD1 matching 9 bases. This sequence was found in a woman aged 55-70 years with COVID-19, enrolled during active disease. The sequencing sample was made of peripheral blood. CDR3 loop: CASRPGQGNYGYTF. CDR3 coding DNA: TGTGCCAGCAGACCGGGACAGGGTAACTATGGCTACACCTTC.